A selection of T cell receptor beta chains follows, all from one sample in a study of T cells in Graves' hyperthyroidism and ophthalmopathy. TCRdb re-analysed the multiplex PCR reads in MiXCR, keeping a single row per CDR3 protein. In the table there are under 250,000 distinct CDR3 sequences, approximately 23% of which are singletons. The sequenced sample consisted of blood. These receptors all come from a woman aged 35 to 49 with Graves' ophthalmopathy. Both conserved end residues are part of each CDR3. Fields, in order: clone size, J gene, D gene, V gene, CDR3 DNA, CDR3 protein. A D gene is named only where the DNA matches it firmly. Clone size is given for some rows only: seen once, a few or many times, or a class if the clone is expanded.

>many|TRBJ1-1|-|TRBV11-2
TGTGCCAGCAGCCACAACTACAACAACGGACACCAGAACACTGAAGCTTTCTTT
CASSHNYNNGHQNTEAFF
>many|TRBJ2-2|TRBD1|TRBV27
TGTGCCAGCAGTGGCGGGACAGGGGGTAACACCGGGGAGCTGTTTTTT
CASSGGTGGNTGELFF
>-|TRBJ2-5|-|TRBV3-1
TGTGCCAGCAGCCAAGTCGAGCGGACCCAGTACTTC
CASSQVERTQYF
>many|TRBJ2-7|-|TRBV7-8
TGTGCCAGCAGCTTAGCCGGGGGTATCTACGAGCAGTACTTC
CASSLAGGIYEQYF
>-|TRBJ1-2|TRBD1|TRBV2
TGTGCCAGCACTGGGACAGGGTTCTATGGCTACACCTTC
CASTGTGFYGYTF
>many|TRBJ1-1|-|TRBV30
TGTGCCTGGAGTGGTTTGGATTTTCGGGCTTTCTTT
CAWSGLDFRAFF
>many|TRBJ2-7|-|TRBV4-1
TGCGCCAGCAGCCAATGGCAAATTATGAACGAGCAGTACTTC
CASSQWQIMNEQYF
>many|TRBJ2-7|-|TRBV11-2
TGTGCCAGCAGCTTAACACAGGGTTACTACGAGCAGTACTTC
CASSLTQGYYEQYF
>many|TRBJ2-5|TRBD1|TRBV3-1
TGTGCCAGCAGCCAAGATACAGGGGCCGGCCAAGAGACCCAGTACTTC
CASSQDTGAGQETQYF
>many|TRBJ1-5|-|TRBV6-1
TGTGCCAGCAATGAAGAAGGGACAACGTATAGCAATCAGCCCCAGCATTTT
CASNEEGTTYSNQPQHF
>many|TRBJ1-2|-|TRBV29-1
TGCAGCGTTGAGGACTTCTGGAGGGACTATGGCTACACCTTC
CSVEDFWRDYGYTF
>-|TRBJ1-3|-|TRBV5-1
TGCGCCAGCAGCTTGGACAGCTCTGGAAACACCATATATTTT
CASSLDSSGNTIYF
>-|TRBJ1-3|TRBD1|TRBV6-4
TGTGCCAGCAGGACCACAGGGGCCGTTCCGGGTGGAAACACCATATATTTT
CASRTTGAVPGGNTIYF
>-|TRBJ1-1|-|TRBV6-5
TGTGCCAGCAGTAACAGGGCCGAAGCTTTCTTT
CASSNRAEAFF
>-|TRBJ2-7|TRBD1|TRBV5-1
TGCGCCAGCAGCTCAGGGGGCGTCTACGAGCAGTACTTC
CASSSGGVYEQYF
>few|TRBJ2-7|-|TRBV27
TGTGCCAGCAGTTGGTTTACGGGAAACGAGCAGTACTTC
CASSWFTGNEQYF
>-|TRBJ1-5|-|TRBV5-6
TGTGCCAGCAGCTTGTGGGGCGTTAGCAATCAGCCCCAGCATTTT
CASSLWGVSNQPQHF
>few|TRBJ2-1|TRBD2|TRBV6-2/TRBV6-3
TGTGCCGGCAGTCCGACCAGGAGCGGGGTAGCCTTCATCTACGAGCAGTTCTTC
CAGSPTRSGVAFIYEQFF
>-|TRBJ1-1|-|TRBV15
TGTGCCACCAGCAGACCAAGACCGATGAACACTGAAGCTTTCTTT
CATSRPRPMNTEAFF
>many|TRBJ1-4|TRBD1|TRBV6-1
TGTGCCAGCAGTGCCGGGACAGGGGATGAAAAACTGTTTTTT
CASSAGTGDEKLFF
>many|TRBJ2-7|TRBD2|TRBV4-1
TGCGCCAGCAGCCAAGGAGCGGGAGACTACGAGCAGTACTTC
CASSQGAGDYEQYF
>many|TRBJ2-5|-|TRBV27
TGTGCCAGCAGTAGATCACAGGGGAGGGAGACCCAGTACTTC
CASSRSQGRETQYF
>-|TRBJ2-5|-|TRBV6-2/TRBV6-3
TGTGCCAGCACTGGATGGGGAGTAGAGACCCAGTACTTC
CASTGWGVETQYF
>many|TRBJ2-5|TRBD1|TRBV12-3/TRBV12-4
TGTGCCAGCAGTTTAGCGGGACAGGGCTTTAAGGGGACCCAGTACTTC
CASSLAGQGFKGTQYF
>-|TRBJ2-7|-|TRBV7-2
TGTGCCAGCAGCCCTGGCAATACCGGCTACGAGCAGTACTTC
CASSPGNTGYEQYF
>many|TRBJ2-5|TRBD2|TRBV28
TGTGCCAGCAGTTTAGAGGGGGTGAGGACTAGCGGGCACCAAGAGACCCAGTACTTC
CASSLEGVRTSGHQETQYF
>few|TRBJ2-5|-|TRBV11-2
TGTGCCAGCAGCATCAACATGAAAGAGACCCAGTACTTC
CASSINMKETQYF
>many|TRBJ2-7|TRBD2|TRBV11-2
TGTGCCAGCAGCCCCCGTAATAGCGGGAGTAGCGAGCAGTACTTC
CASSPRNSGSSEQYF
>many|TRBJ1-5|TRBD1|TRBV19
TGTGCCAGCAATGACAGGGCGACGGGCAATCAGCCCCAGCATTTT
CASNDRATGNQPQHF
>once|TRBJ1-5|TRBD1|TRBV28
TGTGCCAGCAGTGAGGGACAGGGGGCTCAGCCCCAGCATTTT
CASSEGQGAQPQHF
>many|TRBJ2-7|TRBD2|TRBV20-1
TGCAGTGCTAGTGAGGGACTAGCGGGAGTAGAGCAGTACTTC
CSASEGLAGVEQYF
>many|TRBJ2-6|-|TRBV5-1
TGCGCCAGCAGGACAAGAAGCTCTGGGGCCAACGTCCTGACTTTC
CASRTRSSGANVLTF
>-|TRBJ2-2|TRBD2|TRBV11-2
TGTGCCAGCAGCTTATACCACCTAGGACTAGCGGGAGGGTCCGGGGAGCTGTTTTTT
CASSLYHLGLAGGSGELFF
>-|TRBJ1-1|TRBD1|TRBV15
TGTGCCACCAGCGCCAGCAAGGACAGGGGGACTTTCTTT
CATSASKDRGTFF
>many|TRBJ2-7|-|TRBV29-1
TGCAGCGTTGAAGATCTTAGGCAGGGGCGTGAGCAGTACTTC
CSVEDLRQGREQYF
>-|TRBJ1-1|-|TRBV20-1
TGCAGTGCTAGAGATCGAGGGGTCACTGAAGCTTTCTTT
CSARDRGVTEAFF
>many|TRBJ1-5|TRBD1|TRBV6-5
TGTGCCAGCTGTTTCGGGACAGGGCTAAATCAGCCCCAGCATTTT
CASCFGTGLNQPQHF
>many|TRBJ2-3|-|TRBV5-1
TGCGCCAGCAGCTTGTCTCAGGCTGGTACGCAGTATTTT
CASSLSQAGTQYF
>many|TRBJ1-1|-|TRBV7-9
TGTGCCAGCAGCTTCAGGGAAAGGACTGAAGCTTTCTTT
CASSFRERTEAFF
>many|TRBJ1-1|-|TRBV28
TGTGCCAGCAGATTTCTCGGGTTAGAGAACACTGAAGCTTTCTTT
CASRFLGLENTEAFF
>-|TRBJ2-7|TRBD1|TRBV15
TGTGCCACCAGCAAAGGACAGGGGGCTTACGAGCAGTACTTC
CATSKGQGAYEQYF
>few|TRBJ2-7|-|TRBV28
TGTGCCAGCAGTTCCCCGACGGTACATCTCAACGAGCAGTACTTC
CASSSPTVHLNEQYF
>many|TRBJ1-2|-|TRBV9
TGTGCCAGCAGCCCCCAACCCGGACTCGTCAAGGGGGGCTACACCTTC
CASSPQPGLVKGGYTF
>many|TRBJ2-5|TRBD1|TRBV29-1
TGCAGCGTAGGACAGGGGATGGTGACCCAGTACTTC
CSVGQGMVTQYF
>many|TRBJ2-7|-|TRBV6-1
TGTGCCAGCAGACGTCGCACAGGGGAGGGCTACGAGCAGTACTTC
CASRRRTGEGYEQYF
>many|TRBJ1-6|-|TRBV28
TGTGCCAGCAGTTTATGGGGGGACTATAATTCACCCCTCCACTTT
CASSLWGDYNSPLHF
>-|TRBJ2-7|-|TRBV7-9
TGTGCCAGCAGCCCCCCGGGTAGCGTCTCCTACGAGCAGTACTTC
CASSPPGSVSYEQYF
>many|TRBJ2-7|-|TRBV6-2/TRBV6-3
TGTGCCAGCAGTACTTTAGGAATGGCATGGACAGAAAGGATCGAGCAGTACTTC
CASSTLGMAWTERIEQYF
>-|TRBJ1-5|TRBD1|TRBV6-1
TGTGCCAGCAGAACATCGGGACAGGGGCAGCCCCAGCATTTT
CASRTSGQGQPQHF
>-|TRBJ1-1|-|TRBV6-2/TRBV6-3
TGTGCCAGCAGCCAGGGAGTGAACACTGAAGCTTTCTTT
CASSQGVNTEAFF
>many|TRBJ1-3|-|TRBV6-5
TGTGCCAGCAGTTACCGGGGGCCTGGAAACACCATATATTTT
CASSYRGPGNTIYF
>many|TRBJ2-4|-|TRBV30
TGTGCCTGGAGCGCCTCGGCAAAAAACATTCAGTACTTC
CAWSASAKNIQYF
>many|TRBJ2-7|-|TRBV6-5
TGTGCCAGCAGTCCAGAGACCTATACCTACGAGCAGTACTTC
CASSPETYTYEQYF
>-|TRBJ1-5|-|TRBV7-8
TGTGCCAGCAGCTTGTATTTGGGCAATCAGCCCCAGCATTTT
CASSLYLGNQPQHF
>many|TRBJ2-6|-|TRBV29-1
TGCAGCGTTGGGGGGGCAAGTGGGGCCAACGTCCTGACTTTC
CSVGGASGANVLTF
>many|TRBJ2-5|-|TRBV5-6
TGTGCCAGCAGCACGGAGGGGGTTTGGGAGACCCAGTACTTC
CASSTEGVWETQYF
>-|TRBJ2-7|-|TRBV29-1
TGCAGCGGGAGATCAAGGCGGGCAGGAGAGCAGTACTTC
CSGRSRRAGEQYF
>-|TRBJ1-1|-|TRBV30
TGTGCCTGGAGTGTGACGGTGGGAACTGAAGCTTTCTTT
CAWSVTVGTEAFF
>-|TRBJ1-6|TRBD1|TRBV2
TGTGCCAGCAGTGAGACCGGGACAGGGGGTTTTTCACCCCTCCACTTT
CASSETGTGGFSPLHF
>many|TRBJ2-2|TRBD2|TRBV12-3/TRBV12-4
TGTACCAGCAGTCCCGTTGGGGCGGGAGTGTTGACCGGGGAGCTGTTTTTT
CTSSPVGAGVLTGELFF